Following are 29 T cell receptor beta chains from one sample sequenced in a study of blood T cells in healthy people across ages. It was with a sample-barcoded 5' primer and a J-beta primer mix that a second PCR of roughly 7 to 12 cycles was run. MiXCR was run by TCRdb on the 5' RACE reads, yielding one entry per CDR3 protein. In the table there are 500,000 to 650,000 distinct CDR3 sequences, 27% of which are singletons. The data also belong to a second study, concerning T cells of mothers and their children.

The sequenced sample consisted of blood. These receptor sequences come from a boy aged 2 to 10 in good health.

This clonotype came up a few times. The V and J genes are TRBV5-5 and TRBJ1-1, with 8 bases lining up with TRBD1. J was trimmed by 0 bases and V by 2 bases; bases with no gene match: 6. CDR1 and CDR2 from the germline V gene are SGHKS and YYEKEE (reference sequence). This CDR3 comprises 16 residues. CDR3 protein: CASSFGQGHLNTEAFF. The CDR3 DNA is TGTGCCAGCAGCTTCGGACAGGGCCACCTGAACACTGAAGCTTTCTTT.

The chain recombines TRBV12-3 or TRBV12-4 with TRBJ2-7; 7 bases are shared with TRBD2. J gave up 5 bases and V 5 bases, and 9 bases lay outside the gene matches. The CDR3 extends over 14 amino acids. The CDR3 DNA is TGTGCCAGCAGTCCGGGACTAAGTTTCAACGAGCAGTACTTC. The encoded protein is CASSPGLSFNEQYF.

The chain recombines TRBV7-3 with TRBJ2-3, with 11 nucleotides matching TRBD2. V shed 4 bases, J shed 4 bases, and the junction held 10 bases outside the gene matches. Germline V gives CDR1 SGHTA, CDR2 FQGTGA. The CDR3 has 17 residues. The chain's CDR3 is CASSSHPGTSGPDTQYF. The DNA of the CDR3 is TGTGCCAGCAGCTCACACCCCGGGACTAGCGGCCCAGATACGCAGTATTTT.

The V call is TRBV6-6, the J call TRBJ2-7; TRBD1 might be the D (6 bases). The V end lost 5 bases, the J end lost 2 bases, and 13 bases lay between the germline ends. From germline, CDR1 is MNHNY and CDR2 SVGAGI (reference sequence). The CDR3 is 14 residues long. CDR3 bases: TGTGCCAGCAGTGGGGGCATTAGTACCTACGAGCAGTACTTC. This encodes CASSGGISTYEQYF.

This rearrangement joins TRBV19 to TRBJ2-7, with 9 bases matching TRBD1. Germline values: CDR1 LNHDA, CDR2 SQIVND (reference sequence). The CDR3 is made up of 15 amino acids. The V gene end was trimmed by 5 bases and the J gene end by 3 bases; junction bases not matched to a gene: 8. The CDR3 is CASSPGQGRHYEQYF. In nucleotides, the CDR3 is TGTGCCAGTAGTCCCGGACAGGGGAGGCACTACGAGCAGTACTTC.

The V gene is TRBV29-1, the J gene TRBJ2-2, with 9 bases fitting TRBD2. The junction had 8 bases not matched to a gene; V was cut back by 4 bases and J by 2 bases. The CDR3 has 16 amino acids. Germline V lookup: CDR1 SQVTM, CDR2 ANQGSEA. This chain's CDR3 is CSVVPTSGPNTGELFF. CDR3 sequence (DNA): TGCAGCGTTGTCCCAACTAGCGGGCCCAACACCGGGGAGCTGTTTTTT.

This clonotype has just a few counts. The V and J genes are TRBV20-1 and TRBJ2-7, with TRBD1 as a possible D gene (5 bases). Germline V CDR1 and CDR2: DFQATT, SNEGSKA (reference sequence). This CDR3 is built from 13 residues. Trimming stripped 4 bases from V and 2 bases from J, with 12 bases between. In DNA form, the CDR3 reads TGCAGTGCTATAGGACAATCCCCCTACGAGCAGTACTTC. Amino acids: CSAIGQSPYEQYF.

The gene calls are TRBV2 and TRBJ1-2, with 7 bases identical to TRBD1. Losses at the gene ends were 10 bases for V and 6 bases for J; bases not matched to a gene: 17. Germline CDR1 is SNHLY and CDR2 is FYNNEI. The CDR3 extends over 15 amino acids. The CDR3 spells CAKNRGDFVVNGYTF. The CDR3 DNA reads as TGTGCCAAAAACAGGGGCGATTTCGTGGTCAATGGCTACACCTTC.

The gene calls are TRBV4-1 and TRBJ2-7, with TRBD1 as a possible D gene (7 bases). CDR1 and CDR2 from the germline V gene are MGHRA and YSYEKL. V was pared by 0 bases and J by 5 bases, with 17 bases between. The CDR3 consists of 16 residues. The CDR3 nucleotides read TGCGCCAGCAGCCAAGATATCAGACAGGGACTGGACGAGCAGTACTTC. This codes for CASSQDIRQGLDEQYF.

A single count supports this clonotype. The rearrangement links TRBV29-1 to TRBJ2-3; a possible D gene is TRBD1 (6 bases). Germline V gene data show CDR1 as SQVTM and CDR2 as ANQGSEA. Trimming stripped 8 bases from V and 3 bases from J, with 15 bases between. This CDR3 is 13 amino acids long. For the CDR3, the DNA is TGCAGCCGTTTTCACAGGGAGACAGATACGCAGTATTTT. The encoded protein is CSRFHRETDTQYF.

This clonotype was counted between two and nine times. The chain carries TRBV5-6 and TRBJ2-5, with TRBD1 matching 9 bases. The V segment lost 3 bases and the J segment 5 bases; nucleotides outside the gene matches: 2. The CDR3 runs 13 residues. Germline V CDR1 and CDR2: SGHDT, YYEEEE. The CDR3: CASSWDRVETQYF. In DNA form, the CDR3 reads TGTGCCAGCAGCTGGGACAGGGTTGAGACCCAGTACTTC.

This chain uses TRBV4-3 with TRBJ1-4; no firm D call. This CDR3 is built from 15 residues. Germline CDR1 reads LGHNA; CDR2 reads YSLEER. V was pared by 4 bases and J by 0 bases, with 9 bases between. The CDR3 sequence: CASSPQTSTNEKLFF. The CDR3 nucleotides read TGCGCCAGCAGCCCCCAGACATCAACTAATGAAAAACTGTTTTTT.

V is TRBV20-1 and J is TRBJ2-3, with D perhaps TRBD2 (6 bases). This CDR3 is 16 amino acids long. Germline V gene sequence: CDR1 DFQATT, CDR2 SNEGSKA (reference sequence). Trimming cost V 0 bases and J 1 base, with 14 bases left between them. CDR3 residues: CSARDRDSFGTDTQYF. The DNA for the CDR3 is TGCAGTGCTAGAGACAGGGACTCCTTCGGCACAGATACGCAGTATTTT.

The J gene is TRBJ2-5, the V gene TRBV5-5; D is possibly TRBD2 (6 bases). V dropped 4 bases and J dropped 7 bases, with 14 bases sitting between them. CDR1 and CDR2 from the germline V gene are SGHKS and YYEKEE (reference sequence). The CDR3 consists of 13 residues. The chain's CDR3 is CASSDRLVGTQYF. The CDR3 DNA follows: TGTGCCAGCAGCGATCGACTAGTTGGGACCCAGTACTTC.

The rearrangement links TRBV6-4 to TRBJ2-1; the D call may be TRBD1 or TRBD2 (6 bases each). This CDR3 spans 13 amino acids. Germline loops: CDR1 MRHNA, CDR2 SNTAGT. Trimming stripped 4 bases from V and 7 bases from J, with 11 bases between. The CDR3 DNA sequence: TGTGCCAGCAGTGGACAGGCGGGGAATGAGCAGTTCTTC. It codes for CASSGQAGNEQFF.

This clonotype was detected a few times. V and J are TRBV20-1 and TRBJ2-1, with 13 bases that match TRBD2. CDR3 size: 15 residues. The V and J ends lost 6 bases and 7 bases, in that order; junction bases with no gene match: 9. CDR1 DFQATT and CDR2 SNEGSKA come from the germline V gene (reference sequence). For the CDR3, the DNA is TGCAGTGCCCGGAAGACTAGCGGGGGGTTTAATGAGCAGTTCTTC. Amino acids: CSARKTSGGFNEQFF.

Of note for this clonotype: Relative to the germline gene, one junction end is altered; a read error may explain this. J is TRBJ1-2 and V is TRBV28; 9 positions match TRBD1. The CDR3 is 13 residues long. Per germline, CDR1 MDHEN and CDR2 SYDVKM. CDR3 protein: CASSWDRVGGYTF. The CDR3 nucleotides are TGTGCCAGCAGTTGGGACAGGGTGGGAGGCTACACTTTC.

The V and J genes are TRBV27 and TRBJ1-2; 8 nucleotides line up with TRBD1. This CDR3 has 14 amino acids. V was clipped by 6 bases and J by 4 bases; unmatched bases: 7. Germline lookup yields CDR1 MNHEY and CDR2 SMNVEV (reference sequence). This CDR3 reads CASSLTGGVYGYTF. For the CDR3, the DNA is TGTGCCAGCAGCCTTACAGGGGGGGTCTATGGCTACACCTTC.

The chain joins TRBV30 to TRBJ1-4, with a tentative D call TRBD1 (6 bases). V was trimmed by 3 bases and J by 4 bases, leaving 12 bases between them. CDR3 length equals 14 residues. Germline CDR1 GTSNPN, CDR2 SVGIG (reference sequence). The CDR3 coding sequence is TGTGCCTGGAGCCCGGGACAATTTAATGAAAAACTGTTTTTT. Encoded protein: CAWSPGQFNEKLFF.

A word on this clonotype: A junction end diverges from the germline sequence, so it may reflect a read error. This CDR3 is CASSESSGRVEFF. CDR3 bases: TGTGCCAGCAGTGAATCCAGCGGGAGGGTCGAGTTCTTC. The chain has TRBV25-1 and TRBJ2-5; 10 nucleotides match TRBD2. CDR3 length equals 13 residues. The germline V gene encodes CDR1 MGHDK and CDR2 SYGVNS.

This clonotype was seen more than once but under ten times. The chain employs TRBV7-9 and TRBJ2-7; 11 bases match TRBD1. J lost 3 bases, V lost 5 bases, and 6 bases had no gene match. The CDR3 is made up of 15 amino acids. Germline values: CDR1 SEHNR, CDR2 FQNEAQ (reference sequence). CDR3 sequence reads: CASSPWTGGGYEQYF. CDR3 DNA sequence: TGTGCCAGCAGCCCCTGGACAGGGGGCGGCTACGAGCAGTACTTC.

This clonotype was seen a few times. The chain is built from TRBV29-1 and TRBJ2-6, with D perhaps being TRBD1 or TRBD2 (5 bases each). Looked up from germline, CDR1 is SQVTM and CDR2 is ANQGSEA. V was pared by 7 bases and J by 0 bases, with 13 bases between. This CDR3 spans 15 amino acids. The CDR3 loop is CSAGSGTSGANVLTF. CDR3 in DNA: TGCAGCGCGGGGTCAGGGACCTCTGGGGCCAACGTCCTGACTTTC.

This clonotype appeared a few times. The CDR3 does not end in the conserved phenylalanine or tryptophan, so this is likely a read error. V is TRBV6-6 and J is TRBJ2-7; TRBD1 is a possible D gene (6 bases). Trimming left V 4 bases short and J 2 bases short, with 9 bases between. There are 13 residues in the CDR3. CDR1 and CDR2 (germline): MNHNY, SVGAGI (reference sequence). The chain's CDR3 is CASSFGQTYEQYL. The CDR3, as DNA: TGTGCCAGCAGTTTCGGACAGACCTACGAGCAGTACCTC.

This clonotype was found a few times. This chain connects TRBV7-9 to TRBJ2-5, with TRBD2 matching over 9 bases. Germline CDR1 SEHNR, CDR2 FQNEAQ (reference sequence). The V segment lost 11 bases and the J segment 1 base; nucleotides outside the gene matches: 8. The CDR3 loop spans 14 amino acids. CDR3 in DNA: TGTGCCGCGGGGCGGGAGGGCCTCCAAGAGACCCAGTACTTC. Encoded protein: CAAGREGLQETQYF.

The genes are TRBV11-2 and TRBJ2-7, with D possibly being TRBD1 (6 bases). CDR1 is SGHAT, CDR2 FQNNGV, per germline. V was pared by 6 bases and J by 5 bases, with 14 bases between. There are 13 residues in the CDR3. As DNA, the CDR3 is TGTGCCAGCAGACCCACAGGGCCCCACGAGCAGTACTTC. This encodes CASRPTGPHEQYF.

CDR3 nucleotide sequence: TGCGCCAGCAGCTCCGGGCTTCGGGGGGCAGGGGGGACTGAAGCTTTCTTT. It codes for CASSSGLRGAGGTEAFF. V and J are TRBV5-1 and TRBJ1-1; 7 bases agree with TRBD1. Germline CDR1 SGHRS, CDR2 YFSETQ. This CDR3 is built from 17 residues. Losses at the gene ends were 3 bases for V and 5 bases for J; bases not matched to a gene: 16.

This clonotype was observed a few times. The chain combines TRBV12-3 or TRBV12-4 with TRBJ2-4; the match to TRBD2 covers 7 bases. The CDR3 sequence is 13 residues long. V was pared by 3 bases and J by 4 bases, with 0 bases of the junction left unmatched. The CDR3 DNA sequence: TGTGCCAGCAGTTTCGGGGGGAAAAACATTCAGTACTTC. This codes for CASSFGGKNIQYF.

The gene calls are TRBV7-8 and TRBJ2-7; D remains unclear. This CDR3 comprises 15 residues. Germline V gives CDR1 SGHVS, CDR2 FQNEAQ. Trimming took off 1 base at V and 5 bases at J, with 15 bases between the two ends. CDR3 sequence (DNA): TGTGCCAGCAGCTTAGGTTCGGGCAAATGGCACGAGCAGTACTTC. Its translation is CASSLGSGKWHEQYF.

This sequence joins TRBV7-9 and TRBJ2-1, with D maybe TRBD1 (5 bases). The V and J ends lost 2 bases and 8 bases respectively, with 10 bases between them. CDR1 and CDR2 from the germline V gene are SEHNR and FQNEAQ (reference sequence). The length of the CDR3 is 13 residues. CDR3 DNA: TGTGCCAGCAGCTTAAAACAGGATCATGAGCAGTTCTTC. This gives the protein CASSLKQDHEQFF.